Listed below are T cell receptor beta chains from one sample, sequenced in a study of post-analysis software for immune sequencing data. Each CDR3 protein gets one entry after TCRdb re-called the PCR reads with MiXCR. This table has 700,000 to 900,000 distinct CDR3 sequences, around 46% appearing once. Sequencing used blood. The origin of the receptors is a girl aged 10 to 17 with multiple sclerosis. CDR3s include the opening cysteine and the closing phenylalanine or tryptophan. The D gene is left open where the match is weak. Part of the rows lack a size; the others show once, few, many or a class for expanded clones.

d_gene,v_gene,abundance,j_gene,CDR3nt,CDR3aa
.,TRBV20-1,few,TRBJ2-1,TGCAGTGGGTCGGGAGTTACCTACAATGAGCAGTTCTTC,CSGSGVTYNEQFF
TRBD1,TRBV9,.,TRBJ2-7,TGTGCCAGCAGCCCCCATGACAGGGTAACCTACGAGCAGTACTTC,CASSPHDRVTYEQYF
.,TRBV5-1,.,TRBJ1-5,TGCGCCAGCAGCGAAACAGGGATAAATCAGCCCCAGCATTTT,CASSETGINQPQHF
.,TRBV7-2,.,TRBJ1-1,TGTGCCAGCATCGAGACGAACACTGAAGCTTTCTTT,CASIETNTEAFF
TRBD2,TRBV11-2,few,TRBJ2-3,TGTGCCAGCAGCTTTGGTGGCGGGAGCGCTCCAAGCGGCACAGATACGCAGTATTTT,CASSFGGGSAPSGTDTQYF
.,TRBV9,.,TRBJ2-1,TGTGCCAGCAGCACCAGTGACAATGAGCAGTTCTTC,CASSTSDNEQFF
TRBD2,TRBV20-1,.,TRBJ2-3,TGCAGTGCAACTAGCGGGGTAACAGATACGCAGTATTTT,CSATSGVTDTQYF
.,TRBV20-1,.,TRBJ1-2,TGCAGTGCTAGAGTGAACCGGACCTATGGCTACACCTTC,CSARVNRTYGYTF
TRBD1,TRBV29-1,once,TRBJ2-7,TGCAGCGCCAGAGGACAGGGCGGAGACCCCTCCTACGAGCAGTACTTC,CSARGQGGDPSYEQYF
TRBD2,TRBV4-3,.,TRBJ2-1,TGCGCCAGCAGCCAAGAGGCTAGCGGCTACAATGAGCAGTTCTTC,CASSQEASGYNEQFF
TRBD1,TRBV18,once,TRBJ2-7,TGTGCCAGCTCACCGGGACAGGGTATGACAGGCTACGAGCAGTACTTC,CASSPGQGMTGYEQYF
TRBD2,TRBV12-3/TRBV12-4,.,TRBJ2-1,TGTGCCAGCAGTCTCGGGACTAGCGCCCTCGATGAGCAGTTCTTC,CASSLGTSALDEQFF
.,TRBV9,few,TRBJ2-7,TGTGCCAGCAGCCCTCATTTCAGGAATACCTACGAGCAGTACTTC,CASSPHFRNTYEQYF
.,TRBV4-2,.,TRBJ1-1,TGTGCCAGCAGCCAAGTGGGGGGCGCGTCTGAAGCTTTCTTT,CASSQVGGASEAFF
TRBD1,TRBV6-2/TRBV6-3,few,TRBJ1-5,TGTGCCAGCAGTCCCAGGACAGGCCAGCCCCAGCATTTT,CASSPRTGQPQHF
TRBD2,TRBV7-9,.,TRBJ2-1,TGTGCCAGCAGCCCGGGGGGGGGACAATCACAGTTCTTC,CASSPGGGQSQFF
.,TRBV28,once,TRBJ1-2,TGTGCCAGCACCCTGAGGGGGTATGGCTACACCTTC,CASTLRGYGYTF
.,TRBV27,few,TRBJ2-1,TGTGCCAGCAGTCTCGGGATGGGGGACTTATACAATGAGCAGTTCTTC,CASSLGMGDLYNEQFF
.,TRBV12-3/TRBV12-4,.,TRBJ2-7,TGTGCCAGCAGCTATACTTCCTACGAGCAGTACTTC,CASSYTSYEQYF
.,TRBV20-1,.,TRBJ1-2,TGCAGTGCTCTCCAGGAATATGGCTACACCTTC,CSALQEYGYTF
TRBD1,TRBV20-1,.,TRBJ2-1,TGCAGTCCGAGAGGGGGCGCCTTCAATGAGCAGTTCTTC,CSPRGGAFNEQFF
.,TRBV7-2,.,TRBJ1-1,TGTGCCAGCAGCTTGGAGGGGCTTGAAGCTTTCTTT,CASSLEGLEAFF
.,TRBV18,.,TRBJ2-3,TGTGCCAGCTCGCCCGGGACAATGAGAGATACGCAGTATTTT,CASSPGTMRDTQYF
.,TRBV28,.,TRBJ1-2,TGTGCCAGCAGTTTGATCCAGGACAACTACACCTTC,CASSLIQDNYTF
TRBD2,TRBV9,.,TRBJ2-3,TGTGCCAGCAGCGTAGAGGGGGGACTAGCAAGAGATACGCAGTATTTT,CASSVEGGLARDTQYF
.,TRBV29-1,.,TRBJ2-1,TGCAGCGTTGATGGGGCGGGAAACTCCTACAATGAGCAGTTCTTC,CSVDGAGNSYNEQFF
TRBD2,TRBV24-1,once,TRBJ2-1,TGTGCCACCAGTGATTTGGAAAAGGGACTATCAGGCAATGAGCAGTTCTTC,CATSDLEKGLSGNEQFF
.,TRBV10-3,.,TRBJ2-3,TGTGCCATCCGTCCCTCGAGCACAGATACGCAGTATTTT,CAIRPSSTDTQYF
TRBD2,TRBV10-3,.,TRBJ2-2,TGTGCCATCAGCCTCACTAGCGGGAGCGACACCGGGGAGCTGTTTTTT,CAISLTSGSDTGELFF
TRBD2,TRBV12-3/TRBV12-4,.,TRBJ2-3,TGTGCCAGCAGAACTAGCGCGAGCACAGATACGCAGTATTTT,CASRTSASTDTQYF
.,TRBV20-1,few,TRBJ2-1,TGCAGTGCTAGAGATAATGAGGGAAGCTACAATGAGCAGTTCTTC,CSARDNEGSYNEQFF
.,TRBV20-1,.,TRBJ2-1,TGCAGTGCTCCAGGGGTAAACTACAATGAGCAGTTCTTC,CSAPGVNYNEQFF
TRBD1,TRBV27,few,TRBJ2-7,TGTGCCAGCAGCCTATCATGGACAGGGGCGGAATCCTACGAGCAGTACTTC,CASSLSWTGAESYEQYF
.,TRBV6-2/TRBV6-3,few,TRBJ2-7,TGTGCCAGCAGTTACGGGGTGACCGAGCAGTACTTC,CASSYGVTEQYF
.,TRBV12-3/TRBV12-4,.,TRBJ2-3,TGTGCCAGCAGTTCACCGGGACTCACGCAGTATTTT,CASSSPGLTQYF
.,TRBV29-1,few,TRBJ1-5,TGCAGCGTTGCGGTGCGGACGGATCAGCCCCAGCATTTT,CSVAVRTDQPQHF
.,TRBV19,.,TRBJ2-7,TGTGCCAGTAGTAGTGGATACGCCTACGAGCAGTACTTC,CASSSGYAYEQYF
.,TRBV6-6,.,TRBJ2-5,TGTGCCAGCATTGGGTCAGGGCAAGAGACCCAGTACTTC,CASIGSGQETQYF
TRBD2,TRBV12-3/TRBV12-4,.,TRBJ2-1,TGTGCCAGCAGCAGTAGCGGGCTCTCCCAGTTCTTC,CASSSSGLSQFF
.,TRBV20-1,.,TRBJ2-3,TGCAGTGCTAGAGATGGGTTACTCGGGGATACGCAGTATTTT,CSARDGLLGDTQYF
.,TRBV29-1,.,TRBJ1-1,TGCAGCGCCAAATCAGGGAACACTGAAGCTTTCTTT,CSAKSGNTEAFF
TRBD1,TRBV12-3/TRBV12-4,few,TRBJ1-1,TGTGCCAGCAGTTTACTTGATGTGGCAGGGGGCCACCAGAACACTGAAGCTTTCTTT,CASSLLDVAGGHQNTEAFF
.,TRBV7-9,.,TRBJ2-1,TGTGCCAGCAGCCCCCGGCCTAGCGACAGCAATGAGCAGTTCTTC,CASSPRPSDSNEQFF
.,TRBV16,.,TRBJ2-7,TGTGCCAGCAGCCTCCAACAGGTCACTGGGGAGCAGTACTTC,CASSLQQVTGEQYF
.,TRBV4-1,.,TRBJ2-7,TGCGCCAGCAGCCAAGAAGTGGACAGATTGTACGAGCGGTACTTC,CASSQEVDRLYERYF
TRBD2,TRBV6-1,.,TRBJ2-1,TGTGCCAGCAGTGAAGTTTTTAGGAGCGGGAGGGTTAATGAGCAGTTCTTC,CASSEVFRSGRVNEQFF
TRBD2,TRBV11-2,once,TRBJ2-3,TGTGCCAGCAGATTATGGGCCCTCGGGAGCGGGGCCAGCACAGATACGCAGTATTTT,CASRLWALGSGASTDTQYF
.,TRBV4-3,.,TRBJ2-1,TGCGCCAGCAGCCCGCGGGGACCGCCATACAATGAGCAGTTCTTC,CASSPRGPPYNEQFF
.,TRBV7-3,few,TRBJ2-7,TGTGCCAGCAGCCCGGACGGTGGATCATCCCTATACGAGCAGTACTTC,CASSPDGGSSLYEQYF
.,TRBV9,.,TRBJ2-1,TGTGCCAGCGGCGCCACTGGGTACAATGAGCAGTTCTTC,CASGATGYNEQFF
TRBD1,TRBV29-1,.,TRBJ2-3,TGCAGCGTTGAAGATCCCCGACAGGGGGAACTCACAGATACGCAGTATTTT,CSVEDPRQGELTDTQYF
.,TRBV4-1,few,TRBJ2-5,TGCGCCAGCAGCCAGGGTCCCGGGACAACCTCGTACCAAGAGACCCAGTACTTC,CASSQGPGTTSYQETQYF
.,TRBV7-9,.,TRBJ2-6,TGTGCCAGCAGCCCGAGCTCGACGGCTATTTTTGGCGTCCTGACTTTC,CASSPSSTAIFGVLTF
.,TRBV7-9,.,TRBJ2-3,TGTGCCAGCAGCTCCATATCTGATACGCAGTATTTT,CASSSISDTQYF
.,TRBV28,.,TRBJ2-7,TGTGCCAGCAGTTCCCCGGCCGATCCCCCCCACGAGCAGTACTTC,CASSSPADPPHEQYF